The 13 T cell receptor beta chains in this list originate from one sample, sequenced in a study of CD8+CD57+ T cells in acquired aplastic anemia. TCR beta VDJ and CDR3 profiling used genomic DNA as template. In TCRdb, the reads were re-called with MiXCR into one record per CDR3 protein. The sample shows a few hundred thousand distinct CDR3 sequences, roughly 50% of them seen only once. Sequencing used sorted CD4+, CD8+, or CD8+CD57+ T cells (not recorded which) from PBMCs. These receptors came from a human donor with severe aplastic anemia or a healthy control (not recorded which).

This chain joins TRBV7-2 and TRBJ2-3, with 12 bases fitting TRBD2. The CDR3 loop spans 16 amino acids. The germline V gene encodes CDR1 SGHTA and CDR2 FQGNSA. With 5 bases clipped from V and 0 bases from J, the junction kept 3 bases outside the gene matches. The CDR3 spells CASSGGTSGSTDTQYF. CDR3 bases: TGTGCCAGCAGCGGGGGGACTAGCGGGAGCACAGATACGCAGTATTTT.

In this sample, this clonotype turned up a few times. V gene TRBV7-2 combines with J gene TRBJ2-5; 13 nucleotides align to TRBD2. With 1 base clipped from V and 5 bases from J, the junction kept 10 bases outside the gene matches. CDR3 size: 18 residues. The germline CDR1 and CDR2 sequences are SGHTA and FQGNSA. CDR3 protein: CASSLGRRLAGGWETQYF. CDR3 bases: TGTGCCAGCAGCTTAGGTCGTCGACTAGCGGGGGGTTGGGAGACCCAGTACTTC.

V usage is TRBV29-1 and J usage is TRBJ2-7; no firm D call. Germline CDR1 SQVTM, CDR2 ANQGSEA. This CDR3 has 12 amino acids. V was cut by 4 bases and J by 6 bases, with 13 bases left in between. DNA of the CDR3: TGCAGCGTTGCCCCATCCCCTCTCGAGCAGTACTTC. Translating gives CSVAPSPLEQYF.

CDR3 residues: CASSLGYGDTQYF. The CDR3 nucleotides are TGTGCCAGCAGCTTGGGGTATGGGGATACGCAGTATTTT. The genes are TRBV5-6 and TRBJ2-3, with D unclear. The CDR3 covers 13 residues. The germline gives CDR1 SGHDT, CDR2 YYEEEE. V was trimmed by 0 bases and J by 6 bases, leaving 8 bases between them. Complete variable domain (other parts from reference TRBV5-6 and TRBJ2-3): DAGVTQSPTHLIKTRGQQVTLRCSPKSGHDTVSWYQQALGQGPQFIFQYYEEEERQRGNFPDRFSGHQFPNYSSELNVNALLLGDSALYLCASSLGYGDTQYFGPGTRLTVL.

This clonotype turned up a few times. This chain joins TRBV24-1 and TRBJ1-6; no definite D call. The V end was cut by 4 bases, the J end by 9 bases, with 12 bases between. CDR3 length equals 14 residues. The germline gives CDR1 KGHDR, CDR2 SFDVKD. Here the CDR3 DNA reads TGTGCCACCAGTGACTCCGGACCGTTTTCACCCCTCCACTTT. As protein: CATSDSGPFSPLHF.

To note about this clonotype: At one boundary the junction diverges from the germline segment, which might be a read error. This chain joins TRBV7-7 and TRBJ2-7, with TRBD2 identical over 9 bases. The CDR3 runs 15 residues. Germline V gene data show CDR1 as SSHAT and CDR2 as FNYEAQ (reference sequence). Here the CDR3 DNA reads TGTGCTAGCAGCTTAAGTAGCGGGAGTAAGTACGAGCAGTACTTC. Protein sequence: CASSLSSGSKYEQYF.

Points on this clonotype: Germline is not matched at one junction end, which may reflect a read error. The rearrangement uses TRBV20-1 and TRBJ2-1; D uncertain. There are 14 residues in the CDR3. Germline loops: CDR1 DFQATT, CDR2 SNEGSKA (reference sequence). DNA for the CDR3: TGCAGTGCTCGAGAGATGGTAGGGCCCAATGAGCAGTTCTTC. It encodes CSAREMVGPNEQFF.

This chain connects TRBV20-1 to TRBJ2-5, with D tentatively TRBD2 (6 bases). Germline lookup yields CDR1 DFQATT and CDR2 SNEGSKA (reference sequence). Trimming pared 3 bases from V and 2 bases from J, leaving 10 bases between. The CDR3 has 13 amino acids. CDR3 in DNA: TGCAGTGCTAGTGGAGGGGCACAAGAGACCCAGTACTTC. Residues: CSASGGAQETQYF.

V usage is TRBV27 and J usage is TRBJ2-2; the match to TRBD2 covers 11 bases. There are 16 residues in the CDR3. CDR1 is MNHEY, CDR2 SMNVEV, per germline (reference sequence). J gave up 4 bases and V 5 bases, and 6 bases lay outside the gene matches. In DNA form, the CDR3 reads TGTGCCAGCAGTCGGGGACTAGCGGCGATCACCGGGGAGCTGTTTTTT. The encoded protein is CASSRGLAAITGELFF.

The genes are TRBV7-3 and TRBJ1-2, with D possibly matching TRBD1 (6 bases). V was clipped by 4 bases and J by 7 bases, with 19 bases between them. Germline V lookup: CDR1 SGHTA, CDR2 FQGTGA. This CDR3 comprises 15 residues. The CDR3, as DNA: TGTGCCAGCAGCTCAATCAGTACAGGGAGGGGTGGCTACACCTTC. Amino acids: CASSSISTGRGGYTF.

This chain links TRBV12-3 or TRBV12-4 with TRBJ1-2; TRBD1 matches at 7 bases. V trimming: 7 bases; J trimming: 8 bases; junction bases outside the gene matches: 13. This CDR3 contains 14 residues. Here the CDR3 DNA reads TGTGCCAGCAAGGCCCCACAGGGGTTGGGAGGCTACACCTTC. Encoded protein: CASKAPQGLGGYTF.

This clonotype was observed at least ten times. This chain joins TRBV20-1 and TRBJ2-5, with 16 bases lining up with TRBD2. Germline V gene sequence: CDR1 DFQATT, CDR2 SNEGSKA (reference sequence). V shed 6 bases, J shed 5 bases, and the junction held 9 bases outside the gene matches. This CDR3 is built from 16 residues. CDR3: CSASPGTSGGGETQYF. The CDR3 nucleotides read TGCAGTGCAAGTCCCGGGACTAGCGGGGGGGGGGAGACCCAGTACTTC.

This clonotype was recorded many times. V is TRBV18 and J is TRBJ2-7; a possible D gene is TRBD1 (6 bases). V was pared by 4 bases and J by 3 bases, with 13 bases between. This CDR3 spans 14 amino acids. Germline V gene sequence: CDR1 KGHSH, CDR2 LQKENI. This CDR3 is CASSRNLDSYEQYF. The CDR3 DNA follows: TGTGCCAGCTCACGGAATTTGGACAGCTACGAGCAGTACTTC.